This T cell receptor beta chain comes out of a study of OX40 agonist ivuxolimab in advanced cancers. Whole-study results and caveats: At 0.1 to 3.0 mg/kg and by week 6, clonal expansion occurred in CD4+ and CD8+ blood T cells.

Patients were ineligible given autoimmune disease history or systemic immunosuppression. V lost 5 bases, J lost 0 bases, and 16 bases lay in between. CDR3 length equals 17 residues. The germline gives CDR1 SGHTA, CDR2 FQGNSA. Comment on this clone: The antigen is unknown.

Assay: immunoSEQ multiplex PCR; the TCRdb copy retains only in-frame clones and omits some. The table records roughly 67,000 clones, 90% to 95% of them present only once. V gene TRBV7-2 combines with J gene TRBJ2-2, with D hard to call. The source was CD4+ or CD8+ T cells sorted from blood, collected in a trial of the OX40 agonist ivuxolimab. The origin of this receptor is an adult with an advanced solid tumor such as melanoma, head and neck, liver or kidney cancer. The CDR3 region is CASSVPFRLPNTGELFF. CDR3 DNA: TGTGCCAGCAGCGTCCCCTTCCGGCTGCCGAACACCGGGGAGCTGTTTTTT. The full variable domain, completed using reference TRBV7-2 and TRBJ2-2, is GAGVSQSPSNKVTEKGKDVELRCDPISGHTALYWYRQSLGQGLEFLIYFQGNSAPDKSGLPSDRFSAERTGGSVSTLTIQRTQQEDSAVYLCASSVPFRLPNTGELFFGEGSRLTVL.